Sequencing of this T cell receptor (beta chain) was carried out in a study of OX40 agonist ivuxolimab in advanced cancers. This clone occurred once. The antigen is not known. Findings and caveats of the study: The 0.1-3.0 mg/kg partial responders had among the lowest clonal expansion. Both blood CD4+ and CD8+ T cells showed clonal growth by week 6 at 0.1 to 3.0 mg/kg.

This CDR3 is 15 amino acids long. The ends were cut back, 6 bases at V and 3 bases at J, with 15 bases in the middle. Germline CDR1 and CDR2: LNHDA and SQIVND (reference sequence). This table comes from immunoSEQ multiplex PCR, and its TCRdb copy is limited to in-frame clones, with some not included. Among 100,000 or so clones listed, over 75% were seen once. Autoimmune disease history or systemic immunosuppression led to patients being barred. The sequencing used CD4+ or CD8+ T cells sorted from blood, collected in a trial of the OX40 agonist ivuxolimab. The V gene is TRBV19, the J gene TRBJ1-3; no clear D. The receptor's source is an adult with an advanced solid tumor such as melanoma, head and neck, liver or kidney cancer. The CDR3 DNA is TGTGCCAGTAGACCCGGGAGAATCCTTGGAAACACCATATATTTT. It is translated as CASRPGRILGNTIYF.